These T cell receptor beta chains were read from a single sample in a study of radiotherapy plus CTLA-4 blockade in lung cancer. The protocol was immunoSEQ multiplex PCR, while the TCRdb copy is restricted to in-frame clones and leaves out a portion. In the table there are 60,000 to 65,000 clones, 77% of which are singletons. The sample consisted of peripheral blood, taken from a patient treated with radiotherapy plus ipilimumab. All receptors derive from a human donor with non-small cell lung cancer who had a complete response to radiotherapy plus ipilimumab. Both conserved end residues are part of each CDR3. A D gene is named only where the DNA matches it firmly. Size is stated for part of the rows, as once, few or many counts, or as a class when the clone is expanded.

- | TRBJ1-2 | - | TRBV9 | TGTGCCAGCAGCGTAGAGGGCAGCACTAACTATGGCTACACCTTC | CASSVEGSTNYGYTF
- | TRBJ1-1 | - | TRBV9 | TGTGCCAGCAGCGTAGGCCTTCTAATGAACACTGAAGCTTTCTTT | CASSVGLLMNTEAFF
- | TRBJ1-1 | - | TRBV19 | TGTGCCAGTAGTATAGACAGGAACATGAACACTGAAGCTTTCTTT | CASSIDRNMNTEAFF
- | TRBJ1-1 | - | TRBV29-1 | TGCAGCGTTCAGACTGGGTCAAACACTGAAGCTTTCTTT | CSVQTGSNTEAFF
- | TRBJ1-5 | TRBD1 | TRBV2 | TGTGCCAGCAGTTACCACCGGGACAGGGGAGATAGCAATCAGCCCCAGCATTTT | CASSYHRDRGDSNQPQHF
- | TRBJ1-3 | - | TRBV15 | TGTGCCACCAGCAGAGATCAAGCCGCGGACACCATATATTTT | CATSRDQAADTIYF
once | TRBJ2-1 | - | TRBV20-1 | TGCAGTGCTGCTCGGGGGCGGGAGCAGTTCTTC | CSAARGREQFF
- | TRBJ2-6 | - | TRBV5-1 | TGCGCCAGCAGCTATGGGGACCGCTCTGGGGCCAACGTCCTGACTTTC | CASSYGDRSGANVLTF
- | TRBJ1-1 | - | TRBV2 | TGTGCCAGCAAAAAAGACGGGAACACTGAAGCTTTCTTT | CASKKDGNTEAFF
- | TRBJ1-4 | - | TRBV11-2 | TGTGCCAGCAGCTTAGGGGGCCCCAGGGGAAGGAATGAAAAACTGTTTTTT | CASSLGGPRGRNEKLFF
few | TRBJ1-2 | - | TRBV13 | TGTGCCAGCAGCTTATCGTCCCTAGAAGGGGGCTATGGCTACACCTTC | CASSLSSLEGGYGYTF
- | TRBJ1-6 | - | TRBV19 | TGTGCCAGTAGGACGGGTAGCTCCTATAATTCACCCCTCCACTTT | CASRTGSSYNSPLHF
- | TRBJ2-5 | TRBD1 | TRBV18 | TGTGCCAGCTCACCAGCGCACAGGGGGCGAGAGACCCAGTACTTC | CASSPAHRGRETQYF
- | TRBJ1-2 | - | TRBV7-9 | TGTGCCAGCAGCTCCGACACACGCGGAGGAGGCTACACCTTC | CASSSDTRGGGYTF
- | TRBJ2-5 | TRBD2 | TRBV28 | TGTGCCAGCAGGCAATCTAGCGGGACCGTAGAGACCCAGTACTTC | CASRQSSGTVETQYF
few | TRBJ2-4 | TRBD1 | TRBV19 | TGTGCCAGTAGTATAGCGACAGGGAACATTCAGTACTTC | CASSIATGNIQYF
- | TRBJ2-5 | - | TRBV7-2 | TGTGCCAGCGGGTTGGAGCTACAAGAGACCCAGTACTTC | CASGLELQETQYF
- | TRBJ2-1 | - | TRBV7-8 | TGTGCCAGCAGCTTAGATGTTGAGCAGTTCTTC | CASSLDVEQFF
few | TRBJ2-2 | - | TRBV4-3 | TGCGCCAGCAGCCAAGAAAATAGCGTCACCGGGGAGCTGTTTTTT | CASSQENSVTGELFF
- | TRBJ2-6 | TRBD1 | TRBV5-1 | TGCGCCAGCAGATACGGGGACCACAGGGGACCTGGGGCCAACGTCCTGACTTTC | CASRYGDHRGPGANVLTF
- | TRBJ1-3 | TRBD1 | TRBV5-1 | TGCGCCAGCACCATACTGCCGGGACAGAACTCTGGAAACACCATATATTTT | CASTILPGQNSGNTIYF
- | TRBJ1-1 | TRBD1 | TRBV4-3 | TGCGCCAGCAGCCAAGATCGGACAGGGTTCACTGAAGCTTTCTTT | CASSQDRTGFTEAFF
few | TRBJ2-1 | TRBD1 | TRBV18 | TGTGCCAGCTCACCACCGTCTATAGGGGGCCACTACAATGAGCAGTTCTTC | CASSPPSIGGHYNEQFF
few | TRBJ2-5 | - | TRBV4-3 | TGCGCCAGCAGCCAAGGGGTCGGTCTAACGGAGACCCAGTACTTC | CASSQGVGLTETQYF
few | TRBJ1-5 | - | TRBV21-1 | TGTGCCAGCAGCAAGAGCCAGGGGACGTCTTATAGCAATCAGCCCCAGCATTTT | CASSKSQGTSYSNQPQHF
- | TRBJ2-1 | TRBD2 | TRBV7-8 | TGTGCCAGCAGCTTAACTAGCGGGGGGACAGGGGTCAATGAGCAGTTCTTC | CASSLTSGGTGVNEQFF
- | TRBJ2-7 | - | TRBV25-1 | TGTGCCAGCAGTGGTCAAGGGACCTGGGGCGAGCAGTACTTC | CASSGQGTWGEQYF
- | TRBJ1-6 | - | TRBV2 | TGTGCCAGCTTGGAACTGGGGATTCGGACACCCCTCCACTTT | CASLELGIRTPLHF
- | TRBJ1-4 | - | TRBV6-6 | TGTGCCAGCAGTTACGACCGGTCCCCTAATGAAAAACTGTTTTTT | CASSYDRSPNEKLFF
once | TRBJ1-1 | - | TRBV7-8 | TGTGCCAGCAGCTTAGAGAATGGAAACACTGAAGCTTTCTTT | CASSLENGNTEAFF
- | TRBJ1-3 | TRBD1 | TRBV11-2 | TGTGCCAGCAGCCGACAGGGGGCTAACTCTGGAAACACCATATATTTT | CASSRQGANSGNTIYF
- | TRBJ1-1 | - | TRBV30 | TGTGCCTGGAATAAGACCCCCCATGTTTCTTTGATGAACACTGAAGCTTTCTTT | CAWNKTPHVSLMNTEAFF
- | TRBJ1-2 | - | TRBV29-1 | TGCAGCGTGGACCTGAAGAGGAAGGACTATGGCTACACCTTC | CSVDLKRKDYGYTF
- | TRBJ2-1 | - | TRBV7-9 | TGTGCCAGCAGCATTCTAACAGGGCTACCCTACAATGAGCAGTTCTTC | CASSILTGLPYNEQFF
- | TRBJ1-5 | - | TRBV30 | TGTGCCTGGAGTAAGGGCTTTAGCAATCAGCCCCAGCATTTT | CAWSKGFSNQPQHF
- | TRBJ1-2 | - | TRBV7-2 | TGTGCCAGCAGCATGGACAGCTTCTATGGCTACACCTTC | CASSMDSFYGYTF
few | TRBJ1-1 | - | TRBV10-1 | TGCGCCAGCAAAGGCGGTGTGAACACTGAAGCTTTCTTT | CASKGGVNTEAFF
- | TRBJ1-2 | TRBD1 | TRBV30 | TGTGCCTGGAGTTACGGACAGGGCGGTGGCTACACCTTC | CAWSYGQGGGYTF
- | TRBJ2-3 | - | TRBV9 | TGTGCCAGCAGCGTTTGGGCGGTCTCTAGCACAGATACGCAGTATTTT | CASSVWAVSSTDTQYF
- | TRBJ1-4 | TRBD1 | TRBV5-1 | TGCGCCAGCAGCATATCCCGGACAGGGACCAATGAAAAACTGTTTTTT | CASSISRTGTNEKLFF
- | TRBJ2-1 | TRBD2 | TRBV6-6 | TGTGCCAGCAGTTACACCGGGGCTAGCGGGTACAATGAGCAGTTCTTC | CASSYTGASGYNEQFF
few | TRBJ1-1 | - | TRBV21-1 | TGTGCCAGCAGCGCCCCCGGGACACCTAACACTGAAGCTTTCTTT | CASSAPGTPNTEAFF
few | TRBJ2-1 | TRBD1 | TRBV6-6 | TGTGCCAGCAGTTACTCGGGCAGGGGGCGATTCGATGAGCAGTTCTTC | CASSYSGRGRFDEQFF
- | TRBJ1-2 | - | TRBV10-2 | TGCGCCAGCAGTGGGACGGACAGAAACAACTATGGCTACACCTTC | CASSGTDRNNYGYTF
- | TRBJ1-5 | - | TRBV5-4 | TGTGCCAGCAGCTTACCAGGGGCGGATCAGCCCCAGCATTTT | CASSLPGADQPQHF
once | TRBJ2-3 | TRBD1 | TRBV5-1 | TGCGCCAGCAGCGCCAAGGGGGCGAGCACAGATACGCAGTATTTT | CASSAKGASTDTQYF
- | TRBJ1-5 | - | TRBV7-6 | TGTGCCAGCAGCTTAGCGCCAAGCGGGAGGGATCAGCCCCAGCATTTT | CASSLAPSGRDQPQHF